The 32 T cell receptor beta chains in this list originate from one sample, sequenced in a study of Ad26.COV2.S vaccination and SARS-CoV-2 variants. TCRdb's copy holds only in-frame clones and misses some; the assay was immunoSEQ multiplex PCR. This table has roughly 180,000 clones, around nine tenths appearing once. Sequencing was performed on peripheral blood, taken after recovery from COVID-19. These receptors all come from a human donor who had recovered from COVID-19.

This chain joins TRBV19 and TRBJ1-1; 7 bases fit TRBD1. J was trimmed by 5 bases and V by 8 bases; bases with no gene match: 5. CDR1 and CDR2 (germline): LNHDA, SQIVND (reference sequence). The CDR3 runs 12 residues. CDR3 sequence: CASRDSGTEAFF. CDR3 coding DNA: TGTGCCAGTCGGGACAGCGGGACTGAAGCTTTCTTT.

The chain carries TRBV18 and TRBJ1-6; D uncertain. From germline, CDR1 is KGHSH and CDR2 LQKENI. This CDR3 contains 14 residues. V lost 3 bases to trimming and J lost 7 bases, with 10 bases between them. CDR3 in DNA: TGTGCCAGCTCACCGACTACGGGAAATTCACCCCTCCACTTT. Protein product: CASSPTTGNSPLHF. Supplemented by reference TRBV18 and TRBJ1-6, the full variable domain reads NAGVMQNPRHLVRRRGQEARLRCSPMKGHSHVYWYRQLPEEGLKFMVYLQKENIIDESGMPKERFSAEFPKEGPSILRIQQVVRGDSAAYFCASSPTTGNSPLHFGNGTRLTVT.

The genes are TRBV6-6 and TRBJ1-1; D gene unclear. Germline CDR1 is MNHNY and CDR2 is SVGAGI (reference sequence). V lost 8 bases to trimming and J lost 4 bases, with 14 bases between them. CDR3 length equals 13 residues. This CDR3 reads CASVLGGSTEAFF. The CDR3 DNA follows: TGTGCCAGCGTTTTGGGTGGAAGCACTGAAGCTTTCTTT.

The V and J genes are TRBV3-1 (or the pseudogene TRBV3-2) and TRBJ2-3, with 13 bases fitting TRBD2. Trimming took 3 bases from V and 0 from J; bases not matched to a gene: 0. Germline V gene lookup returns CDR1 LGHDT and CDR2 YNNKEL (reference sequence). The CDR3 has 16 residues. In DNA form, the CDR3 reads TGTGCCAGCAGCCAGGGACTAGCGGGGAGCACAGATACGCAGTATTTT. This gives the protein CASSQGLAGSTDTQYF.

J is TRBJ2-1 and V is TRBV20-1; unclear D gene. Germline V gene sequence: CDR1 DFQATT, CDR2 SNEGSKA (reference sequence). The CDR3 length is 13 residues. V lost 3 bases to trimming and J lost 8 bases, with 14 bases between them. In DNA form, the CDR3 reads TGCAGTGCTAGTAGGTTTCCTAGAGATGAGCAGTTCTTC. This translates into CSASRFPRDEQFF.

This clone was detected only once. The rearrangement links TRBV7-2 to TRBJ2-5, with 8 bases lining up with TRBD2. V trimming: 2 bases; J trimming: 2 bases; junction bases outside the gene matches: 7. The CDR3 is 16 amino acids. CDR1 and CDR2 from the germline V gene are SGHTA and FQGNSA. DNA of the CDR3: TGTGCCAGCAGCTTAAGGAGCGGGAGAACGCAAGAGACCCAGTACTTC. Amino acids: CASSLRSGRTQETQYF.

The genes are TRBV5-5 and TRBJ1-2, with D possibly being TRBD1 (5 bases). V gave up 4 bases and J gave up 5 bases, with 15 bases separating them. The CDR3 extends over 14 amino acids. The germline CDR1 and CDR2 sequences are SGHKS and YYEKEE (reference sequence). CDR3 nucleotides: TGTGCCAGCAGCACCTCAGGACAATTTTATGGCTACACCTTC. Translating it yields CASSTSGQFYGYTF.

The chain combines TRBV10-2 with TRBJ2-1; 7 positions match TRBD2. The V segment lost 6 bases and the J segment 7 bases; nucleotides outside the gene matches: 15. CDR3 length: 16 residues. Germline V gene sequence: CDR1 WSHSY, CDR2 SAAADI. The CDR3, as DNA: TGCGCCAGCAGAGAAATCGGACTAGATGGGGCAAATGAGCAGTTCTTC. It encodes CASREIGLDGANEQFF.

V usage is TRBV7-8 and J usage is TRBJ2-7; D call uncertain. V lost 4 bases and J 2 bases, leaving 12 bases between the germline ends. The germline CDR1 and CDR2 sequences are SGHVS and FQNEAQ. The CDR3 totals 14 residues. The CDR3 here is CASSWAGSTYEQYF. CDR3 nucleotides: TGTGCCAGCAGCTGGGCCGGGTCAACCTACGAGCAGTACTTC.

The chain has TRBV7-9 and TRBJ1-5; D uncertain. V lost 2 bases to trimming and J lost 6 bases, with 8 bases between them. There are 13 residues in the CDR3. CDR1 SEHNR and CDR2 FQNEAQ come from the germline V gene (reference sequence). CDR3 DNA: TGTGCCAGCAGCTTATCCAGTGGTCAGCCCCAGCATTTT. This gives the protein CASSLSSGQPQHF.

The chain employs TRBV7-2 and TRBJ2-1; the match to TRBD2 covers 7 bases. With V trimmed by 6 bases and J by 6 bases, 8 bases remained unmatched. The CDR3 extends over 14 amino acids. Looked up from germline, CDR1 is SGHTA and CDR2 is FQGNSA. CDR3 sequence (DNA): TGTGCCAGCAGGTTAAGCGGGGAACTCAATGAGCAGTTCTTC. It is translated as CASRLSGELNEQFF.

The genes are TRBV10-3 and TRBJ2-1; 14 bases line up with TRBD2. The junction had 11 bases not matched to a gene; V was cut back by 4 bases and J by 9 bases. This CDR3 has 17 residues. The V gene's germline CDR1 is ENHRY and CDR2 SYGVKD. The CDR3 nucleotides are TGTGCCATCAGTGCCTCTACCGGGACTAGCGGGAGTGGTGAGCAGTTCTTC. Amino acid sequence: CAISASTGTSGSGEQFF.

The chain employs TRBV2 and TRBJ1-2; 7 nucleotides agree with TRBD1. This CDR3 is 15 amino acids long. V shed 10 bases and J 0 bases; nucleotides not matched to a gene: 11. The germline V gene encodes CDR1 SNHLY and CDR2 FYNNEI. The CDR3 region has the DNA TGTGCCACAGGACAGGTTGTATCTACTAACTATGGCTACACCTTC. Translated, it gives CATGQVVSTNYGYTF. Together with reference TRBV2 and TRBJ1-2, the CDR3 gives the full variable domain: EPEVTQTPSHQVTQMGQEVILRCVPISNHLYFYWYRQILGQKVEFLVSFYNNEISEKSEIFDDQFSVERPDGSNFTLKIRSTKLEDSAMYFCATGQVVSTNYGYTFGSGTRLTVV.

CDR3: CASFAGGNTGELFF. The CDR3, as DNA: TGTGCCAGCTTCGCGGGGGGGAACACCGGGGAGCTGTTTTTT. The J gene is TRBJ2-2, the V gene TRBV28; 8 bases line up with TRBD2. This CDR3 comprises 14 residues. The V gene's germline CDR1 is MDHEN and CDR2 SYDVKM. Unmatched junction bases numbered 3, after V lost 8 bases and J lost 1 base.

The chain recombines TRBV5-1 with TRBJ2-2; perhaps TRBD2 as D (6 bases). Germline V gene sequence: CDR1 SGHRS, CDR2 YFSETQ. The V end lost 0 bases, the J end lost 6 bases, and 9 bases lay between the germline ends. The CDR3 length is 14 residues. The CDR3 coding sequence is TGCGCCAGCAGCTTGGCCAGGGAGGCCGGGGAGCTGTTTTTT. Translating it yields CASSLAREAGELFF.

The chain recombines TRBV5-6 with TRBJ1-5; D might be TRBD1 (5 bases). The CDR3 is made up of 14 amino acids. CDR1 and CDR2 from the germline V gene are SGHDT and YYEEEE. Trimming took 0 bases from V and 3 from J, leaving 7 bases between them. The CDR3 nucleotides read TGTGCCAGCAGCTTGGGACAGTACAATCAGCCCCAGCATTTT. This encodes CASSLGQYNQPQHF.

The rearrangement uses TRBV6-5 and TRBJ1-1; the D is unclear. Germline V CDR1 and CDR2: MNHEY, SVGAGI. Trimming cost V 2 bases and J 4 bases, with 11 bases left between them. The CDR3 covers 14 residues. The CDR3 sequence is CASSYEGITTEAFF. CDR3 DNA sequence: TGTGCCAGCAGTTACGAGGGTATAACCACTGAAGCTTTCTTT.

The chain links TRBV11-2 to TRBJ2-1; 7 nucleotides line up with TRBD2. The V gene end was trimmed by 7 bases and the J gene end by 5 bases; junction bases not matched to a gene: 8. Germline lookup yields CDR1 SGHAT and CDR2 FQNNGV. The CDR3 runs to 14 residues. CDR3 in DNA: TGTGCCAGCAACCACGTGGGACTACACAATGAGCAGTTCTTC. Amino acids: CASNHVGLHNEQFF.

This chain joins TRBV3-1 (or the pseudogene TRBV3-2) and TRBJ1-2; TRBD1 matches 7 bases. V gave up 4 bases and J gave up 8 bases; unmatched junction bases: 7. The CDR3 contains 13 residues. Looked up from germline, CDR1 is LGHDT and CDR2 is YNNKEL (reference sequence). The DNA for the CDR3 is TGTGCCAGCAGCCTTGCTACAGGGGCCGGCTACACCTTC. Protein: CASSLATGAGYTF.

This chain uses TRBV29-1 with TRBJ2-1; D remains unclear. V dropped 4 bases and J dropped 5 bases, with 12 bases sitting between them. CDR1 and CDR2 from the germline V gene are SQVTM and ANQGSEA. The CDR3 extends over 13 amino acids. CDR3 residues: CSVGLFMDNEQFF. CDR3 in DNA: TGCAGCGTTGGTCTGTTTATGGACAATGAGCAGTTCTTC.

The chain joins TRBV11-2 to TRBJ2-7; the D is unclear. Trimming took 1 base from V and 1 from J, leaving 8 bases between them. The CDR3 has 14 amino acids. Germline CDR1 is SGHAT and CDR2 is FQNNGV. Here the CDR3 reads CASSLVRESYEQYF. Here the CDR3 DNA reads TGTGCCAGCAGCTTAGTAAGGGAATCCTACGAGCAGTACTTC.

V is TRBV10-3 and J is TRBJ1-2, with D possibly TRBD1 on 6 matching bases. V was trimmed by 4 bases and J by 11 bases, leaving 14 bases between them. The length of the CDR3 is 12 residues. Germline lookup yields CDR1 ENHRY and CDR2 SYGVKD. The CDR3 sequence is CAISATGRDYTF. The CDR3 DNA sequence: TGTGCCATCAGTGCTACAGGGAGGGATTACACCTTC.

This sequence joins TRBV5-1 and TRBJ1-1; D is ambiguous. Germline CDR1 is SGHRS and CDR2 is YFSETQ. The CDR3 spans 13 residues. Deletions cut 4 bases from V and 0 bases from J, with 7 bases between. The CDR3 reads CASSGGLNTEAFF. CDR3 DNA: TGCGCCAGCAGCGGTGGATTGAACACTGAAGCTTTCTTT.

This sequence joins TRBV4-1 and TRBJ2-7, with TRBD2 matching 11 bases. The ends lost 3 bases at V and 2 bases at J; junction bases unmatched: 6. CDR3 length: 16 residues. Germline CDR1 is MGHRA and CDR2 is YSYEKL. The CDR3 protein is CASSQGGLAGPYEQYF. The CDR3 nucleotides are TGCGCCAGCAGCCAGGGCGGACTAGCGGGCCCCTACGAGCAGTACTTC.

This clone was seen a handful of times. The V and J genes are TRBV9 and TRBJ2-3; 9 positions agree with TRBD2. The ends lost 4 bases at V and 7 bases at J; junction bases unmatched: 16. Germline-derived CDR1 and CDR2 are SGDLS and YYNGEE. The CDR3 covers 17 residues. CDR3 loop: CASSPRVGSGSGYTQYF. The DNA for the CDR3 is TGTGCCAGCAGCCCCAGGGTTGGTAGCGGGAGCGGGTATACGCAGTATTTT.

This sequence joins TRBV30 and TRBJ2-1, with TRBD2 matching over 10 bases. Germline V gives CDR1 GTSNPN, CDR2 SVGIG (reference sequence). This CDR3 comprises 15 residues. Unmatched junction bases numbered 7, after V lost 1 base and J lost 7 bases. The CDR3 here is CAWSGLAGRRNEQFF. The CDR3 nucleotides read TGTGCCTGGAGTGGACTAGCGGGCCGGAGGAATGAGCAGTTCTTC.

The chain uses TRBV5-6 and TRBJ1-2; a possible D gene is TRBD1 (5 bases). CDR3 length: 13 amino acids. Germline V gene data show CDR1 as SGHDT and CDR2 as YYEEEE. Trimming pared 1 base from V and 6 bases from J, leaving 10 bases between. The CDR3, as DNA: TGTGCCAGCAGCTTGTCTGGAGGGGATGGCTACACCTTC. Protein sequence: CASSLSGGDGYTF.

The chain is built from TRBV7-9 and TRBJ2-7; perhaps TRBD1 as D (6 bases). CDR1 is SEHNR and CDR2 is FQNEAQ in the germline V gene (reference sequence). V gave up 1 base and J gave up 0 bases, with 13 bases separating them. There are 16 residues in the CDR3. DNA of the CDR3: TGTGCCAGCAGCTTAGGGGCAGGGGTCCCCTCCTACGAGCAGTACTTC. Protein sequence: CASSLGAGVPSYEQYF.

A word on this clone: This CDR3 is also generated by other DNA sequences in the sample. The chain combines TRBV27 with TRBJ2-7, with TRBD2 matching 8 bases. Germline-derived CDR1 and CDR2 are MNHEY and SMNVEV (reference sequence). J was trimmed by 3 bases and V by 3 bases; bases with no gene match: 1. The CDR3 runs 13 residues. CDR3 amino acids: CASSFGTSYEQYF. In nucleotides, the CDR3 is TGTGCCAGCAGTTTTGGGACTAGCTACGAGCAGTACTTC.

This sequence joins TRBV5-1 and TRBJ1-4; D remains unclear. V was trimmed by 6 bases and J by 0 bases, leaving 12 bases between them. The V gene's germline CDR1 is SGHRS and CDR2 YFSETQ. The CDR3 runs to 15 residues. CDR3 amino acids: CASMGGAATNEKLFF. For the CDR3, the DNA is TGCGCCAGCATGGGAGGTGCGGCAACTAATGAAAAACTGTTTTTT. The variable domain in full, with the rest retrieved from reference TRBV5-1 and TRBJ1-4, is KAGVTQTPRYLIKTRGQQVTLSCSPISGHRSVSWYQQTPGQGLQFLFEYFSETQRNKGNFPGRFSGRQFSNSRSEMNVSTLELGDSALYLCASMGGAATNEKLFFGSGTQLSVL.

The chain links TRBV23-1 to TRBJ2-7; D is possibly TRBD2 (6 bases). TRBV23-1 is an open reading frame, and its role is uncertain. The CDR3 loop spans 16 amino acids. Trimming left V 3 bases short and J 0 bases short, with 15 bases between. The CDR3 region is CASSHGRRVSSYEQYF. The CDR3 DNA is TGCGCCAGCAGTCATGGGAGGCGGGTTAGCTCCTACGAGCAGTACTTC.

This chain links TRBV9 with TRBJ1-1; D uncertain. The CDR3 length is 15 residues. V was trimmed by 4 bases and J by 4 bases, leaving 17 bases between them. Per the germline V gene, CDR1 is SGDLS and CDR2 is YYNGEE. The CDR3 DNA follows: TGTGCCAGCAGCCCAAATGGGGTGGGGATCACTGAAGCTTTCTTT. This sequence encodes CASSPNGVGITEAFF.